Listed below are T cell receptor beta chains from one sample, sequenced in a study of cytomegalovirus exposure and HLA in healthy donors. The repertoire was sequenced with immunoSEQ multiplex PCR; TCRdb's copy has only in-frame clones and lacks some. The sample yields fewer than 110,000 clones, 75% to 90% seen once. Sequencing was performed on PBMCs. These receptor sequences come from a man under 40 in good health and CMV-seronegative. Each CDR3 is given with its conserved first and last residue. D genes are given only for firm matches.

d_gene,v_gene,j_gene,CDR3nt,CDR3aa
TRBD1,TRBV6-1,TRBJ1-1,TGTGCCAGCAGTGATGTCGAGACAGGGCCCAGAGGAGCTTTCTTT,CASSDVETGPRGAFF
TRBD1,TRBV28,TRBJ1-2,TGTGCCAGCAGCCGGGACAGGGTCAACTATGGCTACACCTTC,CASSRDRVNYGYTF
TRBD1,TRBV5-1,TRBJ2-3,TGCGCCAGCAGCTTGGGTGACCTCCAGGGGGCAGATACGCAGTATTTT,CASSLGDLQGADTQYF
.,TRBV9,TRBJ1-1,TGTGCCAGCAGCCTCGGCCCGGGAACTGAAGCTTTCTTT,CASSLGPGTEAFF
.,TRBV14,TRBJ1-2,TGTGCCAGCAGCGGTGGAGGGCCGCGCTATGGCTACACCTTC,CASSGGGPRYGYTF
TRBD1,TRBV19,TRBJ2-7,TGTGCCAGTAGTATCGGCAGGGGGACCTACGAGCAGTACTTC,CASSIGRGTYEQYF
TRBD1,TRBV5-1,TRBJ2-7,TGCGCCAGCAGCTTTGACAGGGAAACCTACGAGCAGTACTTC,CASSFDRETYEQYF
TRBD2,TRBV9,TRBJ2-1,TGTGCCAGCAGCGTAGCTACGACGGGGCGGGGGGGCGAGAATGAGCAGTTCTTC,CASSVATTGRGGENEQFF
TRBD2,TRBV5-1,TRBJ2-7,TGCGCCAGCAGGGTATGGGCGGGAGCGAGCTCCTACGAGCAGTACTTC,CASRVWAGASSYEQYF
TRBD1,TRBV7-8,TRBJ2-5,TGTGCCAGCAGCTTAGTGGGCAGGGGGCAGGAGACCCAGTACTTC,CASSLVGRGQETQYF
TRBD2,TRBV18,TRBJ2-2,TGTGCCAGCTCACCCGGGACTAGCGGCACCGGGGAGCTGTTTTTT,CASSPGTSGTGELFF
TRBD1,TRBV4-2,TRBJ1-2,TGTGCCAGCAGCCGGACAGGGTTGGGCTATGGCTACACCTTC,CASSRTGLGYGYTF
TRBD1,TRBV5-4,TRBJ1-1,TGTGCCAGCAGCAGACAGGGGGCGAACACTGAAGCTTTCTTT,CASSRQGANTEAFF
TRBD2,TRBV7-6,TRBJ2-7,TGTGCCAGCAGCCCCGGCGGGGGGACTAGCGAGAAATACGAGCAGTACTTC,CASSPGGGTSEKYEQYF